This TCR beta chain was retrieved from a study of T cell repertoires in cytomegalovirus infection. Study conclusions and caveats: There were carriers of CMV plus the relevant HLA, and cumulative public TCR beta family frequency identified them.

As concerns this clonotype: Its antigen is unidentified.

MiXCR, run by TCRdb on the reads, gives a single entry per CDR3 protein. In the table there are approximately 730,000 distinct CDR3 sequences, around 31% of which are singletons. CDR1 is DFQATT and CDR2 is SNEGSKA in the germline V gene (reference sequence). The V and J ends lost 4 bases and 2 bases, in that order; junction bases with no gene match: 2. This CDR3 has 13 amino acids. This receptor was obtained from a human donor in good health (CMV status not recorded). Some clones in this sample may be carry-over from other donors' samples. The chain carries TRBV20-1 and TRBJ2-1; 7 nucleotides match TRBD2. The sample here was cultured PBMCs, taken from culture after CMV antigen stimulation. As DNA, the CDR3 is TGCAGTGCTATCGGGGGGACCTACAATGAGCAGTTCTTC. Protein: CSAIGGTYNEQFF.